This T cell receptor (beta chain) came from a study of Graves' ophthalmopathy and Graves' hyperthyroidism. CDR1 is KGHSH, CDR2 LQKENI, per germline. This CDR3 comprises 14 residues. V was cut by 2 bases and J by 3 bases, with 8 bases left in between. Other autoimmune disease, uncontrolled infection, pregnancy and lactation led to exclusion. Amplification targeted the TCR beta CDR3 regions, with RNA transcripts as the source material. HTBI primers primed a first-round RT-PCR, and a second-round multiplex PCR followed. A single record per CDR3 protein comes from TCRdb applying MiXCR to the multiplex PCR reads. The table includes about 480,000 distinct CDR3 sequences, about 15% detected once. This clonotype was observed a few times.

The TCR originated in a woman aged 25-40 years with Graves' ophthalmopathy. The sample was blood. The V call is TRBV18, the J call TRBJ1-5, with D unclear. CDR3 residues: CASSPRALNQPQHF. CDR3 DNA: TGTGCCAGCTCACCAAGGGCCCTCAATCAGCCCCAGCATTTT.